The sequence of this T cell receptor (beta chain) was determined in a study of T cells in Graves' hyperthyroidism and ophthalmopathy. Orbital computed tomography, thyroid ultrasound, serum thyroxine and TRAb, and clinical symptoms together informed the diagnoses. Fresh peripheral blood, approximately 9.1 ml, was the source of the PBMCs. A word on this clonotype: Its antigen is unidentified. Possible read error: a much larger clone is one base away.

It was RNA transcripts that yielded the amplified TCR beta CDR3 regions. The primer set for the first-round RT-PCR of the TCR CDR3 was HTBI. TCRdb passed the multiplex PCR reads through MiXCR, listing each CDR3 protein once. Among approximately 690,000 distinct CDR3 sequences listed, around 20% were seen once. Overall study findings and caveats: Clonotypes that were expanded in thyroid above 0.001 mostly appeared in blood too. Ophthalmopathy was told apart from stable hyperthyroidism by a 13 V-J model.

V gave up 5 bases and J gave up 7 bases, with 15 bases separating them. Germline V gene sequence: CDR1 SEHNR, CDR2 FQNEAQ (reference sequence). CDR3 length: 13 residues. The clonotype was recovered from a man aged 25-45 years with Graves' ophthalmopathy. The sample was blood. The chain joins TRBV7-9 to TRBJ2-7; D possibly matches TRBD1 or TRBD2 (6 bases each). DNA for the CDR3: TGTGCCAGCAGCAGGGGGGTGGGGCAAGAGCAGTACTTC. Its protein product is CASSRGVGQEQYF.